This T cell receptor (beta chain) was sequenced for a study of shared T cell receptors in the human thymus. Trimming left V 0 bases short and J 5 bases short, with 20 bases between. The CDR3 covers 18 residues. From germline, CDR1 is ENHRY and CDR2 SYGVKD. Libraries were prepared by immunoSEQ multiplex PCR; TCRdb keeps only in-frame clonotypes and omits some of them. The sample holds some 700,000 clones, over 75% seen once. These data were also filed under a second study, of human thymus T cells. That source notes: Surgeons resected thymus tissue during corrective heart surgery. Apparent bias marked the V and J gene usage of thymic and blood repertoires. Thymic repertoires from unrelated individuals overlapped highly, related research reported.

The chain has TRBV10-3 and TRBJ1-5; D is unclear. The clonotype originates from a boy younger than two with a congenital heart defect. Input material: thymocytes. CDR3 in DNA: TGTGCCATCAGTGAGTCCCCGGCGGATCACCCTTCTTATCAGCCCCAGCATTTT. The encoded protein is CAISESPADHPSYQPQHF.